One sample yielded the 8 T cell receptor beta chains listed below, sequenced in a study of blood T cells in healthy people across ages. Through a sample-barcoded 5' primer and a J-beta primer mix, a second PCR was run for roughly 7 to 12 cycles. TCRdb used MiXCR to reprocess the 5' RACE reads, holding one entry per CDR3 protein. The sample lists hundreds of thousands of distinct CDR3 sequences, 45% to 50% occurring once. Source material: blood. These receptors were obtained from a woman aged 55-70 years in good health.

The rearrangement uses TRBV6-2 or TRBV6-3 and TRBJ1-1, with D hard to call. The CDR3 runs 15 residues. Germline V gene sequence: CDR1 MNHEY, CDR2 SVGEGT. The ends were cut back, 5 bases at V and 0 bases at J, with 13 bases in the middle. Here the CDR3 reads CASSPLTGMNTEAFF. The CDR3 DNA reads as TGTGCCAGCAGTCCCCTGACGGGGATGAACACTGAAGCTTTCTTT.

The chain employs TRBV6-6 and TRBJ1-1; TRBD1 matches at 8 bases. The CDR3 covers 14 residues. Germline loops: CDR1 MNHNY, CDR2 SVGAGI (reference sequence). V shed 7 bases and J 2 bases; nucleotides not matched to a gene: 6. CDR3 in DNA: TGTGCCAGCAACACAGGGGGGAAAAACACTGAAGCTTTCTTT. It is translated as CASNTGGKNTEAFF.

The chain employs TRBV7-8 and TRBJ2-7, with 9 bases that match TRBD1. Germline CDR1 and CDR2: SGHVS and FQNEAQ. This CDR3 region has 17 residues. The junction had 12 bases not matched to a gene; V was cut back by 2 bases and J by 4 bases. CDR3 bases: TGTGCCAGCAGCTTACCGGGACAGGGTAGTCTACTATACGAGCAGTACTTC. It codes for CASSLPGQGSLLYEQYF. Full variable domain (remainder filled in from reference TRBV7-8 and TRBJ2-7): GAGVSQSPRYKVAKRGQDVALRCDPISGHVSLFWYQQALGQGPEFLTYFQNEAQLDKSGLPSDRFFAERPEGSVSTLKIQRTQQEDSAVYLCASSLPGQGSLLYEQYFGPGTRLTVT.

The rearrangement uses TRBV5-1 and TRBJ1-5, with 8 bases lining up with TRBD1. The ends lost 2 bases at V and 8 bases at J; junction bases unmatched: 9. The CDR3 has 15 amino acids. Per the germline V gene, CDR1 is SGHRS and CDR2 is YFSETQ. The chain's CDR3 is CASSFQGAGSEPQHF. The CDR3 region has the DNA TGCGCCAGCAGCTTCCAGGGGGCGGGTAGTGAGCCCCAGCATTTT. Full variable domain (outside the CDR3, taken from reference TRBV5-1 and TRBJ1-5): KAGVTQTPRYLIKTRGQQVTLSCSPISGHRSVSWYQQTPGQGLQFLFEYFSETQRNKGNFPGRFSGRQFSNSRSEMNVSTLELGDSALYLCASSFQGAGSEPQHFGDGTRLSIL.

A few counts support this clonotype. CDR3 region: CASQLQGPLYEQYF. The CDR3 DNA follows: TGTGCCAGCCAACTACAGGGTCCCTTGTACGAGCAGTACTTC. The chain uses TRBV2 and TRBJ2-7, with D possibly matching TRBD1 (6 bases). Germline loops: CDR1 SNHLY, CDR2 FYNNEI. V was cut by 8 bases and J by 4 bases, with 18 bases left in between. CDR3 length: 14 residues.

The rearrangement joins TRBV7-2 to TRBJ2-5; 7 bases fit TRBD1. Germline V gene sequence: CDR1 SGHTA, CDR2 FQGNSA. The length of the CDR3 is 14 residues. With V trimmed by 4 bases and J by 3 bases, 5 bases remained unmatched. This CDR3 is CASSWGDREETQYF. The DNA of the CDR3 is TGTGCCAGCAGCTGGGGCGACAGGGAAGAGACCCAGTACTTC.

In this sample, this clonotype turned up many times. V and J are TRBV7-2 and TRBJ2-3, with TRBD2 matching 8 bases. This CDR3 spans 14 amino acids. Looked up from germline, CDR1 is SGHTA and CDR2 is FQGNSA. V gave up 1 base and J gave up 3 bases; unmatched junction bases: 0. The CDR3 loop reads CASSLGGRTDTQYF. Written as DNA, the CDR3 is TGTGCCAGCAGCTTAGGCGGGAGGACAGATACGCAGTATTTT. Full variable domain (rest looked up from reference TRBV7-2 and TRBJ2-3): GAGVSQSPSNKVTEKGKDVELRCDPISGHTALYWYRQSLGQGLEFLIYFQGNSAPDKSGLPSDRFSAERTGGSVSTLTIQRTQQEDSAVYLCASSLGGRTDTQYFGPGTRLTVL.

The chain couples TRBV6-2 or TRBV6-3 to TRBJ1-6, with D unclear. The CDR3 consists of 13 residues. Trimming cost V 2 bases and J 10 bases, with 9 bases left between them. Germline V gene sequence: CDR1 MNHEY, CDR2 SVGEGT. CDR3 region: CASSYDENSPLHF. The CDR3 region has the DNA TGTGCCAGCAGTTACGATGAGAACTCACCCCTCCACTTT.